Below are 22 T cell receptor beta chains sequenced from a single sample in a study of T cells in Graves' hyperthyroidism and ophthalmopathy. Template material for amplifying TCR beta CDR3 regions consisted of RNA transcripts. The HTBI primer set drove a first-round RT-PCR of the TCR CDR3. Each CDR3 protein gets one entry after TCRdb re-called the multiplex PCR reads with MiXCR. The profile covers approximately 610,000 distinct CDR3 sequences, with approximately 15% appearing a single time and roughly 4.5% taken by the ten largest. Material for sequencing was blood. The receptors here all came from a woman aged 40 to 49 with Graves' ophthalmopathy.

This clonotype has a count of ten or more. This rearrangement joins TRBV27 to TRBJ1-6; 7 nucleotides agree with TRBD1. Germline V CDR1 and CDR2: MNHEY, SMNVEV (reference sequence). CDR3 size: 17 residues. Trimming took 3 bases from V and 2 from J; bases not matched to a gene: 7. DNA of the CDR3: TGTGCCAGCAGTTTGGGAGAACAGGGGCCCTATAATTCACCCCTCCACTTT. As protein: CASSLGEQGPYNSPLHF.

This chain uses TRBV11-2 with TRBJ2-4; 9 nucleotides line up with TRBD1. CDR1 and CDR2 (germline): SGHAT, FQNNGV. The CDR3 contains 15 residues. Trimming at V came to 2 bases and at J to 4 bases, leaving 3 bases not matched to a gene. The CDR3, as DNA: TGTGCCAGCAGCTTATGGGGACAGGGAAAAAACATTCAGTACTTC. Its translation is CASSLWGQGKNIQYF.

Here the CDR3 reads CASSLDRVDTGELFF. In DNA, the CDR3 is TGTGCCAGCAGCCTGGACAGGGTGGACACCGGGGAGCTGTTTTTT. This rearrangement joins TRBV7-2 to TRBJ2-2, with TRBD1 identical over 8 bases. The CDR3 length is 15 residues. V trimming: 5 bases; J trimming: 3 bases; junction bases outside the gene matches: 5. The germline V gene has CDR1 SGHTA and CDR2 FQGNSA. Combining the CDR3 with reference TRBV7-2 and TRBJ2-2 gives the whole variable domain GAGVSQSPSNKVTEKGKDVELRCDPISGHTALYWYRQSLGQGLEFLIYFQGNSAPDKSGLPSDRFSAERTGGSVSTLTIQRTQQEDSAVYLCASSLDRVDTGELFFGEGSRLTVL.

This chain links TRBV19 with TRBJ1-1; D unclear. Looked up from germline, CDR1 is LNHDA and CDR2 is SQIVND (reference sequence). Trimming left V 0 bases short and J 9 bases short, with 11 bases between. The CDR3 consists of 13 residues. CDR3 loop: CASSIDRQPKAFF. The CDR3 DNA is TGTGCCAGTAGTATAGATCGGCAGCCTAAAGCTTTCTTT.

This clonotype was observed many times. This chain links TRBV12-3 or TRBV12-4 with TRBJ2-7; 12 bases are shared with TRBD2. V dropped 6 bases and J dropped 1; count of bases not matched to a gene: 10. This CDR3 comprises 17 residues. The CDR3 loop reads CASSPGLAGRVSYEQYF. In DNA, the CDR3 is TGTGCCAGCAGCCCCGGACTAGCGGGACGAGTTTCCTACGAGCAGTACTTC.

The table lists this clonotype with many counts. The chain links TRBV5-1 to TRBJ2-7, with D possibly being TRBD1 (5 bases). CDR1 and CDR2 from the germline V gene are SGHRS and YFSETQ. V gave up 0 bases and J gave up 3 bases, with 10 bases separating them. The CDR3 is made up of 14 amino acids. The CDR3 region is CASSLEGEGYEQYF. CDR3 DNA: TGCGCCAGCAGCTTGGAAGGGGAAGGCTACGAGCAGTACTTC. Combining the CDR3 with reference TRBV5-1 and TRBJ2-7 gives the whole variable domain KAGVTQTPRYLIKTRGQQVTLSCSPISGHRSVSWYQQTPGQGLQFLFEYFSETQRNKGNFPGRFSGRQFSNSRSEMNVSTLELGDSALYLCASSLEGEGYEQYFGPGTRLTVT.

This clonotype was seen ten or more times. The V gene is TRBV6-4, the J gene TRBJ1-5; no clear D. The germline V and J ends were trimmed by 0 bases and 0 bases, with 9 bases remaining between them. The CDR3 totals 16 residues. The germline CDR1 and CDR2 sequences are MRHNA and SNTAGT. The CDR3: CASSDSRAPSNQPQHF. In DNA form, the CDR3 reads TGTGCCAGCAGTGACTCGAGGGCGCCTAGCAATCAGCCCCAGCATTTT.

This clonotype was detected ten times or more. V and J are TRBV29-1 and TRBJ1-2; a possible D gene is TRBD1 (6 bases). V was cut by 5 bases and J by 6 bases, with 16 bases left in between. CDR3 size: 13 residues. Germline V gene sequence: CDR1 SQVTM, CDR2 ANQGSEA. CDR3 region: CSVKLQGADGYTF. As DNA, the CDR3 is TGCAGCGTTAAATTACAGGGCGCGGATGGCTACACCTTC.

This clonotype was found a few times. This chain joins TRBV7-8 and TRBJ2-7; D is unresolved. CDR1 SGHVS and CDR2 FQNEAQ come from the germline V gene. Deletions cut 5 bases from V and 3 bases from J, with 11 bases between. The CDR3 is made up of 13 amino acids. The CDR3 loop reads CASSPLKVYEQYF. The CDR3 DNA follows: TGTGCCAGCAGCCCACTGAAGGTCTACGAGCAGTACTTC.

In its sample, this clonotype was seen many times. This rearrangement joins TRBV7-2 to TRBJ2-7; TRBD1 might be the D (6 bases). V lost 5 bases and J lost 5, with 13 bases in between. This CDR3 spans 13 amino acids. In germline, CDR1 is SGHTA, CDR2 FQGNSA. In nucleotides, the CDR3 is TGTGCCAGCAGCACCGAGACAGGTAACGAGCAGTACTTC. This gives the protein CASSTETGNEQYF.

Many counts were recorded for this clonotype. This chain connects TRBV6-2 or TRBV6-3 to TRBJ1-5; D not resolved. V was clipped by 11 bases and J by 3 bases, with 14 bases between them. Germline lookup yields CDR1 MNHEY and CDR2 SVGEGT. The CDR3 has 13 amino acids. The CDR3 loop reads CASHFRFNQPQHF. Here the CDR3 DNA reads TGTGCCTCCCATTTTCGCTTCAATCAGCCCCAGCATTTT.

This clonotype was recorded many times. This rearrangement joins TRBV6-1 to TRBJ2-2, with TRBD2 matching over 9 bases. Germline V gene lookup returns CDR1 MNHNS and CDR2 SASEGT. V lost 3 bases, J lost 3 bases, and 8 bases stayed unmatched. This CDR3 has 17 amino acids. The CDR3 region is CASSENSGRVHTGELFF. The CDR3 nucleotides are TGTGCCAGCAGTGAGAATAGCGGGAGAGTTCACACCGGGGAGCTGTTTTTT.

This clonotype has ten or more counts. The CDR3 nucleotides are TGTGCCAGCAGCCCGACGCCAGGGGGGAACACCGGGGAGCTGTTTTTT. Protein: CASSPTPGGNTGELFF. This chain links TRBV7-3 with TRBJ2-2, with TRBD1 identical over 7 bases. CDR1 is SGHTA, CDR2 FQGTGA, per germline. V dropped 5 bases and J dropped 1; count of bases not matched to a gene: 7. CDR3 size: 16 residues.

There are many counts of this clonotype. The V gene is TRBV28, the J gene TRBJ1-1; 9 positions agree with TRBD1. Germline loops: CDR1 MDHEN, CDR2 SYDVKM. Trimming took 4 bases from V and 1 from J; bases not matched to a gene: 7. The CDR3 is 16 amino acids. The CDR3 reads CASSSWEGQGNTEAFF. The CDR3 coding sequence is TGTGCCAGCAGTTCGTGGGAGGGACAGGGGAACACTGAAGCTTTCTTT.

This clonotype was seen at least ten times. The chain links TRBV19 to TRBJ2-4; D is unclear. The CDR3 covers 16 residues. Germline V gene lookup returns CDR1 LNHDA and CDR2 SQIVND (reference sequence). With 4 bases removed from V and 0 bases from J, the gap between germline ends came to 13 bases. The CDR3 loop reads CASSSGYSLAKNIQYF. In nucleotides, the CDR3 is TGTGCCAGTAGTAGCGGTTACTCACTAGCCAAAAACATTCAGTACTTC.

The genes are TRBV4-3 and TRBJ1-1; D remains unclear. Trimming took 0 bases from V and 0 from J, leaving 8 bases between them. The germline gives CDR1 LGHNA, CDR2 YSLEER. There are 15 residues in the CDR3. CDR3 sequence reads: CASSQDEGLNTEAFF. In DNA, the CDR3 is TGCGCCAGCAGCCAAGACGAGGGATTGAACACTGAAGCTTTCTTT.

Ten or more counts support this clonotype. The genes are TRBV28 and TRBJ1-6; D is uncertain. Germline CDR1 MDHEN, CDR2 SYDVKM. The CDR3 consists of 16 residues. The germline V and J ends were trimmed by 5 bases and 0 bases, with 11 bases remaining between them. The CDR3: CASSPIRDSYNSPLHF. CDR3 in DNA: TGTGCCAGCAGTCCAATAAGGGACTCCTATAATTCACCCCTCCACTTT.

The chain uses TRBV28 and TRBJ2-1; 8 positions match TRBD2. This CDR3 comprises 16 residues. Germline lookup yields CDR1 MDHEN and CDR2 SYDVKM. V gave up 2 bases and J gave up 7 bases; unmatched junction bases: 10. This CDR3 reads CASSLASGRLGNEQFF. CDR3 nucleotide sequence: TGTGCCAGCAGTTTAGCGAGCGGGAGACTTGGGAATGAGCAGTTCTTC.

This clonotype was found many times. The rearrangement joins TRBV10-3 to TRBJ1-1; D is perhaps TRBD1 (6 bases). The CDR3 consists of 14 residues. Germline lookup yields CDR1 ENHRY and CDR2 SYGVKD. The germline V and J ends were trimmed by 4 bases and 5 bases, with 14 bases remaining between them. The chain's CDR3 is CAISGQVQGTEAFF. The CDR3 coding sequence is TGTGCCATCAGTGGACAGGTCCAAGGGACTGAAGCTTTCTTT.

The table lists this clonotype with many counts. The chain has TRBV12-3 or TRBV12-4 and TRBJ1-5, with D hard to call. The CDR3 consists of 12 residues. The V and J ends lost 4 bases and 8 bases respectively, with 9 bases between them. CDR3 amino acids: CASSSPGEPQHF. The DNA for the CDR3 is TGTGCCAGCAGTTCTCCCGGGGAGCCCCAGCATTTT.

CDR3 sequence reads: CASSIIRDLDPIGGYTF. The CDR3 nucleotides read TGTGCCAGTAGTATCATCCGGGACCTTGACCCTATCGGCGGCTACACCTTC. The chain uses TRBV19 and TRBJ1-2, with D maybe TRBD1 (5 bases). This CDR3 contains 17 residues. CDR1 LNHDA and CDR2 SQIVND come from the germline V gene (reference sequence). V was clipped by 3 bases and J by 8 bases, with 25 bases between them. Full variable domain (remainder filled in from reference TRBV19 and TRBJ1-2): DGGITQSPKYLFRKEGQNVTLSCEQNLNHDAMYWYRQDPGQGLRLIYYSQIVNDFQKGDIAEGYSVSREKKESFPLTVTSAQKNPTAFYLCASSIIRDLDPIGGYTFGSGTRLTVV.

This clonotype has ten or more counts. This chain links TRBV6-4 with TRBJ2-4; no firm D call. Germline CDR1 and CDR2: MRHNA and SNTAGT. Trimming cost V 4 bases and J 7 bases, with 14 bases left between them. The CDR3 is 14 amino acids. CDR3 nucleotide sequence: TGTGCCAGCAGTGCTTACAAGTCCCCGAACATTCAGTACTTC. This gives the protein CASSAYKSPNIQYF.